This is a list of T cell receptor beta chains from one sample in a study of T cell responses to AZD1222 COVID-19 vaccine. Sequenced by immunoSEQ multiplex PCR; TCRdb stores in-frame clones only, minus some. The sample contains 85,000 to 90,000 clones, more than 70% of which appear only once. This specimen consisted of peripheral blood, obtained 28 days after the second AZD1222 dose. The receptors come from an adult who received the AZD1222 COVID-19 vaccine. The CDR3 runs from the conserved cysteine through the conserved F or W. A D gene is named only where the DNA matches it firmly. Size is stated for part of the rows, as once, few or many counts, or as a class when the clone is expanded.

NA	TRBV19	TRBD1	TRBJ1-4	CASSIPGQGNEKLFF	TGTGCCAGTAGTATCCCGGGACAGGGTAATGAAAAACTGTTTTTT
NA	TRBV21-1	NA	TRBJ1-2	CASSKTRGQGCDYGYTF	TGTGCCAGCAGCAAAACGAGGGGGCAGGGGTGTGACTATGGCTACACCTTC
NA	TRBV6-6	NA	TRBJ1-1	CASSESGLNTEAFF	TGTGCCAGCAGTGAGTCAGGATTGAACACTGAAGCTTTCTTT
NA	TRBV5-4	TRBD1	TRBJ1-5	CASSLGGGGGNQPQHF	TGTGCCAGCAGCTTAGGAGGGGGCGGTGGCAATCAGCCCCAGCATTTT
NA	TRBV10-2	NA	TRBJ1-4	CASNSAGRTDNEKLFF	TGCGCCAGCAACTCGGCCGGGAGGACAGACAATGAAAAACTGTTTTTT
NA	TRBV3-1/TRBV3-2	TRBD2	TRBJ2-5	CASSQDQRGLEETQYF	TGTGCCAGCAGCCAAGATCAGCGGGGGCTGGAGGAGACCCAGTACTTC
NA	TRBV4-2	NA	TRBJ2-7	CASSQAGAAYEQYF	TGTGCCAGCAGCCAAGCCGGGGCAGCCTACGAGCAGTACTTC
NA	TRBV4-2	TRBD1	TRBJ2-7	CASSQPGQGYEQYF	TGTGCCAGCAGCCAACCGGGACAGGGGTACGAGCAGTACTTC
NA	TRBV28	NA	TRBJ1-4	CASSMMGYEKLFF	TGTGCCAGCAGTATGATGGGTTATGAAAAACTGTTTTTT
NA	TRBV10-2	NA	TRBJ1-1	CASSGTEAFF	TGCGCCAGCAGTGGGACAGAAGCTTTCTTT
NA	TRBV7-7	TRBD2	TRBJ2-1	CASSLGLAGTNNEQFF	TGTGCTAGCAGCTTAGGTCTAGCGGGGACGAACAATGAGCAGTTCTTC
NA	TRBV19	NA	TRBJ2-2	CASSTPGESGELFF	TGTGCCAGTAGTACCCCGGGGGAGTCCGGGGAGCTGTTTTTT
NA	TRBV18	NA	TRBJ2-3	CASSPPGVSTDTQYF	TGTGCCAGCTCACCACCCGGGGTTAGTACAGATACGCAGTATTTT
NA	TRBV18	NA	TRBJ1-1	CASSPVSRTANTEAFF	TGTGCCAGCTCACCGGTCTCTAGGACGGCGAACACTGAAGCTTTCTTT
NA	TRBV6-1	NA	TRBJ2-7	CASSESNEGGYEQYF	TGTGCCAGCAGTGAATCTAATGAAGGGGGCTACGAGCAGTACTTC
NA	TRBV7-2	NA	TRBJ2-1	CASSRNLVEQFF	TGTGCCAGCAGTCGGAATTTAGTTGAGCAGTTCTTC
NA	TRBV27	NA	TRBJ1-2	CASRRRGPLEYYGYTF	TGTGCCAGCAGACGCCGGGGACCCTTGGAATACTATGGCTACACCTTC
NA	TRBV3-1/TRBV3-2	NA	TRBJ1-1	CASSLRGGPDEAFF	TGTGCCAGCAGTTTAAGAGGGGGACCGGATGAAGCTTTCTTT
NA	TRBV4-2	TRBD2	TRBJ2-3	CASSQALAATDTQYF	TGTGCCAGCAGCCAAGCACTAGCGGCCACAGATACGCAGTATTTT
NA	TRBV4-2	NA	TRBJ1-1	CASSPRWAKNTEAFF	TGTGCCAGCAGCCCGCGCTGGGCCAAGAACACTGAAGCTTTCTTT
few	TRBV5-1	NA	TRBJ1-6	CASSLGHDNSPLHF	TGCGCCAGCAGCCTAGGACACGATAATTCACCCCTCCACTTT
NA	TRBV9	NA	TRBJ1-5	CASSVETGENQPQHF	TGTGCCAGCAGCGTAGAGACAGGCGAAAATCAGCCCCAGCATTTT
NA	TRBV5-1	TRBD1	TRBJ2-7	CASSSGSGQYVEQYF	TGCGCCAGCAGCTCAGGGTCGGGACAGTATGTCGAGCAGTACTTC
NA	TRBV10-1	TRBD2	TRBJ2-3	CASSGTSGSTDTQYF	TGCGCCAGCAGTGGGACTAGCGGAAGCACAGATACGCAGTATTTT
NA	TRBV11-2	NA	TRBJ1-1	CASSLGGPGRFGEAFF	TGTGCCAGCAGCTTAGGGGGCCCTGGTCGGTTCGGTGAAGCTTTCTTT
NA	TRBV9	NA	TRBJ1-1	CASSVDPRGGTEAFF	TGTGCCAGCAGCGTAGATCCCAGGGGTGGAACTGAAGCTTTCTTT
NA	TRBV2	NA	TRBJ1-5	CASRAAASNQPQHF	TGTGCCAGCAGGGCCGCAGCTAGCAATCAGCCCCAGCATTTT
NA	TRBV7-9	TRBD2	TRBJ2-3	CASSLGLAGGNTDTQYF	TGTGCCAGCAGCTTAGGCCTAGCGGGGGGTAACACAGATACGCAGTATTTT
NA	TRBV19	NA	TRBJ1-2	CASSTGEYGYTF	TGTGCCAGTAGTACAGGTGAATATGGCTACACCTTC
NA	TRBV11-2	NA	TRBJ1-2	CASSFRNYGYTF	TGTGCCAGCAGCTTCAGAAACTATGGCTACACCTTC
few	TRBV19	NA	TRBJ2-7	CASSPQGYEQYF	TGTGCCAGTAGTCCCCAGGGTTACGAGCAGTACTTC
NA	TRBV9	NA	TRBJ2-3	CASSGPRGADTQYF	TGTGCCAGCAGCGGGCCCCGAGGGGCGGATACGCAGTATTTT
NA	TRBV27	TRBD1	TRBJ2-7	CASSLIQGFDEQYF	TGTGCCAGCAGTTTAATACAGGGGTTCGACGAGCAGTACTTC
NA	TRBV11-2	TRBD1	TRBJ2-1	CASSFGQGRYNEQFF	TGTGCCAGCAGCTTCGGACAGGGGCGCTACAATGAGCAGTTCTTC
NA	TRBV12-3/TRBV12-4	TRBD1	TRBJ2-1	CASSLNRGNEQFF	TGTGCCAGCAGCCTCAACAGGGGTAATGAGCAGTTCTTC
NA	TRBV5-1	NA	TRBJ2-5	CASSLAHRLGETQYF	TGCGCCAGCAGCTTGGCCCACCGTTTAGGGGAGACCCAGTACTTC
NA	TRBV5-4	NA	TRBJ2-1	CASSLGGGALNEQFF	TGTGCCAGCAGCTTGGGTGGGGGGGCCCTTAATGAGCAGTTCTTC